The T cell receptor (beta chain) described here comes from a study of cytomegalovirus exposure and HLA in healthy donors. This PCR relied on a set of 60 Vbeta primers and 13 Jbeta primers. TCRdb's copy holds only in-frame clones and misses some; the assay was immunoSEQ multiplex PCR. The sample comprises under 75,000 clones, approximately 90% of which are singletons, and 1.5% to 2.5% rests with the top ten. With respect to this clone: The antigen is undetermined.

Germline V gives CDR1 SGHDT, CDR2 YYEEEE. J was trimmed by 6 bases and V by 4 bases; bases with no gene match: 12. The CDR3 extends over 16 amino acids. General study points: Links to common viral pathogens appeared, in a later analysis, for several of the most significant clusters.

Sequenced input: PBMCs. The rearrangement uses TRBV5-6 and TRBJ1-2; 10 bases agree with TRBD1. The sequence came from a woman in her 30s in good health and CMV-seronegative. For the CDR3, the DNA is TGTGCCAGCAGCCCCTTTACCGGGACAGGGGAAAATGGCTACACCTTC. Residues: CASSPFTGTGENGYTF.